This T cell receptor beta chain emerged from a study of cytomegalovirus exposure and HLA in healthy donors. PCR involved 60 Vbeta and 13 Jbeta primers. Clones were read by immunoSEQ multiplex PCR, and TCRdb kept only the in-frame ones, dropping some. This table has approximately 100,000 clones, around 74% appearing once. Regarding the study as a whole: Across donors, presence/absence analyses took sequencing depth to be roughly uniform.

The CDR3 sequence is 13 residues long. CDR1 is MNHEY and CDR2 is SVGAGI in the germline V gene. Deletions cut 1 base from V and 4 bases from J, with 7 bases between. Concerning this clone: Its antigen is not identified.

Material for sequencing was PBMCs. The V call is TRBV6-5, the J call TRBJ2-5; D is uncertain. The receptor was derived from a woman in her thirties or forties in good health and CMV-seronegative. The CDR3 is CASSYFSGETQYF. As DNA, the CDR3 is TGTGCCAGCAGTTACTTCTCAGGAGAGACCCAGTACTTC.